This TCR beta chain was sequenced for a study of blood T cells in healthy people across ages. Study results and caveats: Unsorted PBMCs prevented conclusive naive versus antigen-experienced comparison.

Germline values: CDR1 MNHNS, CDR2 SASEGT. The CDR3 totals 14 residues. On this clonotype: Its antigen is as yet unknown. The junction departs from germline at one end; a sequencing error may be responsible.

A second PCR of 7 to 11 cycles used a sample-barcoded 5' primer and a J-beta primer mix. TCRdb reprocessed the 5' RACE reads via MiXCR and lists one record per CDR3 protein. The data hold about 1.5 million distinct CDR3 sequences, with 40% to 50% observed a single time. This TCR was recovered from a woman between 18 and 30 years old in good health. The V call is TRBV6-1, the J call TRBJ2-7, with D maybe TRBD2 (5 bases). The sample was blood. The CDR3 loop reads CVSSEEGRSYEQYF. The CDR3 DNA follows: TGTGTCAGCAGTGAAGAGGGCCGAAGCTACGAGCAGTACTTC.